This TCR beta chain was found in a study of T cells in Graves' hyperthyroidism and ophthalmopathy. The CDR3 regions of TCR beta were amplified from RNA transcripts. HTBI primers drove first-round RT-PCR of the TCR CDR3. Via MiXCR, TCRdb re-called the multiplex PCR reads, giving one row per CDR3 protein. The sample includes approximately 510,000 distinct CDR3 sequences, around 20% of them seen just once. Germline V gene sequence: CDR1 SGHRS, CDR2 YFSETQ. V was pared by 0 bases and J by 6 bases, with 18 bases between. There are 16 residues in the CDR3. The sample was blood. The TCR sequence derives from a man aged 18 to 29 with Graves' hyperthyroidism. This sequence joins TRBV5-1 and TRBJ1-2; no firm D call. CDR3 in amino acids: CASSLAFTESIDGYTF. In nucleotides, the CDR3 is TGCGCCAGCAGCTTGGCCTTCACAGAGTCTATCGATGGCTACACCTTC.